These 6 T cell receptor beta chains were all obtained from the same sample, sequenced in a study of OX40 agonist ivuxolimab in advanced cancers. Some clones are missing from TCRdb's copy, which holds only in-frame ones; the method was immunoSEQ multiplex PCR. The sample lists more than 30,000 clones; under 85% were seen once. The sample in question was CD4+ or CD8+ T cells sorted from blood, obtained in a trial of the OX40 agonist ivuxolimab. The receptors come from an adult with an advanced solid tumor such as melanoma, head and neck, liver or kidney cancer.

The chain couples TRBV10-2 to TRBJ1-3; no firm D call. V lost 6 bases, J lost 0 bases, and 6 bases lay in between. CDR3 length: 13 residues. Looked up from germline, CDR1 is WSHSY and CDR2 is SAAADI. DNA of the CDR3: TGCGCCAGCAGCATATCCTCTGGAAACACCATATATTTT. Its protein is CASSISSGNTIYF.

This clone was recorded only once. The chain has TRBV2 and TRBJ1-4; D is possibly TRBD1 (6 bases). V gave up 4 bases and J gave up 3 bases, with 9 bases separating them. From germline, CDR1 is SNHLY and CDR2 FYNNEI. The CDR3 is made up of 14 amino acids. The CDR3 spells CASSARTANEKLFF. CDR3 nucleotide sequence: TGTGCCAGCAGTGCTCGGACAGCTAATGAAAAACTGTTTTTT.

The CDR3 loop is CASSQFGQGSNYGYTF. The CDR3 DNA reads TGTGCCAGCAGCCAATTTGGACAGGGATCTAACTATGGCTACACCTTC. The chain employs TRBV4-2 and TRBJ1-2, with 8 positions matching TRBD1. Germline V CDR1 and CDR2: LGHNA, YNFKEQ. This CDR3 is built from 16 residues. The trim removed 2 bases at V and 0 bases at J, leaving 5 bases unmatched.

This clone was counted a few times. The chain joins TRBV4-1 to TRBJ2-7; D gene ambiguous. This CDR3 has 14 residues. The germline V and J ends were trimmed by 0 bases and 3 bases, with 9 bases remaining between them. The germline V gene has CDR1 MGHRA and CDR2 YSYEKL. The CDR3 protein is CASSQDQSLYEQYF. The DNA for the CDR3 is TGCGCCAGCAGCCAAGACCAATCTCTCTACGAGCAGTACTTC.

CDR3 sequence (DNA): TGTGCCAGCAGCCCGTCGGGGACAGGCTTTCATGAGCAGTTCTTC. Translated, it gives CASSPSGTGFHEQFF. J is TRBJ2-1 and V is TRBV7-8, with 8 bases identical to TRBD1. V shed 5 bases, J shed 8 bases, and the junction held 11 bases outside the gene matches. The CDR3 extends over 15 amino acids. Germline V gene lookup returns CDR1 SGHVS and CDR2 FQNEAQ.

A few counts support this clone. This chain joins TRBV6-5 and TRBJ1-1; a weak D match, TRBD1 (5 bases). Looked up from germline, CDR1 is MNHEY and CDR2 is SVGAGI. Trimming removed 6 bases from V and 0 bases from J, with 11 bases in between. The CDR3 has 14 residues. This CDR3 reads CASRLGALNTEAFF. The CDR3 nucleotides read TGTGCCAGCAGATTAGGGGCGCTGAACACTGAAGCTTTCTTT.